Presented here are 32 T cell receptor beta chains from one specimen sequenced in a study of blood T cell repertoires in COVID-19. Assay used: immunoSEQ multiplex PCR; TCRdb lists only in-frame clones, some missing. The table lists some 250,000 clones, about 86% of them singletons. Sequencing was done on a sample of peripheral blood. Receptors originate from a woman between 25 and 40 years old who had recovered from COVID-19.

The chain employs TRBV10-3 and TRBJ2-2; D unclear. This CDR3 region has 13 residues. CDR1 is ENHRY and CDR2 is SYGVKD in the germline V gene. V was shortened by 5 bases and J by 1 base, with 5 bases between the two germline ends. This CDR3 is CAISSENTGELFF. DNA of the CDR3: TGTGCCATCAGTTCAGAGAACACCGGGGAGCTGTTTTTT.

The table lists this clone with a count of one. The chain joins TRBV5-4 to TRBJ2-4; 10 positions match TRBD2. The trim removed 4 bases at V and 0 bases at J, leaving 4 bases unmatched. Germline-derived CDR1 and CDR2 are SGHNT and YYREEE (reference sequence). The CDR3 has 16 amino acids. The CDR3 coding sequence is TGTGCCAGCAGCATAGCGGGGGGTGTAGCCAAAAACATTCAGTACTTC. Translated: CASSIAGGVAKNIQYF.

The chain uses TRBV9 and TRBJ2-3; 9 nucleotides match TRBD2. Germline V gene sequence: CDR1 SGDLS, CDR2 YYNGEE. The CDR3 sequence is 15 residues long. V shed 0 bases and J 4 bases; nucleotides not matched to a gene: 3. CDR3 bases: TGTGCCAGCAGCGTAGGCGGGGGGGCAGCAGATACGCAGTATTTT. It yields the protein CASSVGGGAADTQYF.

This chain joins TRBV5-1 and TRBJ2-2; 9 bases are a match to TRBD2. This CDR3 region has 15 residues. Germline values: CDR1 SGHRS, CDR2 YFSETQ. V shed 4 bases and J 4 bases; nucleotides not matched to a gene: 5. In nucleotides, the CDR3 is TGCGCCAGCAGCGAGGGGACTAGCTCCACCGGGGAGCTGTTTTTT. Translated, it gives CASSEGTSSTGELFF.

The J gene is TRBJ2-7, the V gene TRBV6-1; D gene ambiguous. The CDR3 runs 14 residues. Germline CDR1 reads MNHNS; CDR2 reads SASEGT. Deletions cut 3 bases from V and 0 bases from J, with 9 bases between. The CDR3: CASSDNIGSYEQYF. The CDR3 DNA reads as TGTGCCAGCAGTGATAATATCGGCTCCTACGAGCAGTACTTC.

The chain combines TRBV29-1 with TRBJ1-1; D remains ambiguous. Germline values: CDR1 SQVTM, CDR2 ANQGSEA. This CDR3 has 13 amino acids. Trimming cost V 2 bases and J 0 bases, with 7 bases left between them. Written as DNA, the CDR3 is TGCAGCGTTGAAATGGCAATGAACACTGAAGCTTTCTTT. Encoded protein: CSVEMAMNTEAFF.

J is TRBJ2-7 and V is TRBV9, with TRBD1 identical over 10 bases. The CDR3 spans 14 residues. Germline CDR1 and CDR2: SGDLS and YYNGEE. V lost 4 bases and J lost 3; bases outside the gene matches: 4. The CDR3 reads CASSSGQGFYEQYF. For the CDR3, the DNA is TGTGCCAGCAGCTCGGGACAGGGGTTCTACGAGCAGTACTTC.

This clone has just a few counts. The chain combines TRBV5-1 with TRBJ2-5; 7 positions agree with TRBD2. V shed 5 bases and J 4 bases; nucleotides not matched to a gene: 8. The CDR3 has 14 amino acids. Germline lookup yields CDR1 SGHRS and CDR2 YFSETQ. CDR3 protein: CASRQWEGAETQYF. The CDR3 DNA reads TGCGCCAGCAGACAGTGGGAGGGAGCAGAGACCCAGTACTTC.

The chain joins TRBV5-4 to TRBJ2-5; 8 positions agree with TRBD2. The CDR3 spans 16 residues. J was trimmed by 3 bases and V by 4 bases; bases with no gene match: 11. Germline V gene sequence: CDR1 SGHNT, CDR2 YYREEE (reference sequence). The CDR3 DNA follows: TGTGCCAGCAGCCCCGCGGCGCGGGGGGTGGAAGAGACCCAGTACTTC. It yields the protein CASSPAARGVEETQYF.

The J gene is TRBJ2-7, the V gene TRBV3-1 (or the pseudogene TRBV3-2); D might be TRBD1 (5 bases). V dropped 3 bases and J dropped 4 bases, with 19 bases sitting between them. Per germline, CDR1 LGHDT and CDR2 YNNKEL (reference sequence). The CDR3 spans 16 residues. DNA of the CDR3: TGTGCCAGCAGCCAGTTGACGGACACCCCCTTTTACGAGCAGTACTTC. It codes for CASSQLTDTPFYEQYF.

The chain links TRBV6-6 to TRBJ2-4; 9 nucleotides agree with TRBD1. With V trimmed by 5 bases and J by 4 bases, 9 bases remained unmatched. Germline V CDR1 and CDR2: MNHNY, SVGAGI (reference sequence). This CDR3 has 16 amino acids. Here the CDR3 reads CASSPGQGLPKNIQYF. The CDR3 region has the DNA TGTGCCAGCAGTCCAGGACAGGGGCTCCCTAAAAACATTCAGTACTTC.

The V gene is TRBV5-1, the J gene TRBJ2-7; D is unresolved. Germline V lookup: CDR1 SGHRS, CDR2 YFSETQ. The CDR3 runs 13 residues. V was pared by 9 bases and J by 4 bases, with 17 bases between. The CDR3 spells CAKMPRGKYEQYF. The CDR3 DNA sequence: TGCGCCAAGATGCCCCGCGGAAAGTACGAGCAGTACTTC.

V is TRBV27 and J is TRBJ2-5; no firm D call. V lost 2 bases and J lost 8, with 9 bases in between. Germline V gene lookup returns CDR1 MNHEY and CDR2 SMNVEV (reference sequence). The CDR3 is made up of 12 amino acids. The CDR3, as DNA: TGTGCCAGCAGTTTAGACAAAGGAACCCAGTACTTC. It yields the protein CASSLDKGTQYF.

The rearrangement uses TRBV5-6 and TRBJ1-4; 7 bases map to TRBD1. The V and J ends lost 4 bases and 12 bases, in that order; junction bases with no gene match: 27. Germline V CDR1 and CDR2: SGHDT, YYEEEE. This CDR3 spans 19 amino acids. The CDR3 sequence: CASSLRNRDRGLEVRQLFF. The DNA of the CDR3 is TGTGCCAGCAGCCTGAGGAACCGGGACAGAGGCCTGGAAGTACGACAACTGTTTTTT.

This clone has more than one count but fewer than ten. The V call is TRBV2, the J call TRBJ1-5, with 8 bases that match TRBD1. The CDR3 length is 13 residues. Trimming removed 4 bases from V and 7 bases from J; junction bases left unmatched: 3. In germline, CDR1 is SNHLY, CDR2 FYNNEI. CDR3 sequence reads: CASSAAGGQPQHF. CDR3 bases: TGTGCCAGCAGTGCGGCAGGGGGCCAGCCCCAGCATTTT.

The rearrangement joins TRBV5-1 to TRBJ1-2; TRBD1 is a possible D gene (5 bases). V lost 4 bases and J lost 8, with 15 bases in between. Germline V gives CDR1 SGHRS, CDR2 YFSETQ. This CDR3 comprises 13 residues. CDR3 sequence (DNA): TGCGCCAGCAGCATAGACGGGACTGGAGGCTACACCTTC. Its translation is CASSIDGTGGYTF.

This chain links TRBV2 with TRBJ2-5; no firm D call. The germline CDR1 and CDR2 sequences are SNHLY and FYNNEI. The CDR3 consists of 14 residues. Trimming shortened V by 4 bases and J by 4 bases, and 13 bases separated the two germline ends. As DNA, the CDR3 is TGTGCCAGCAGTGCCCCCAGACTCGGAGAGACCCAGTACTTC. Amino acid sequence: CASSAPRLGETQYF.

The table lists this clone with a count of one. Germline and junction disagree at one end, which may indicate a read error. The chain combines TRBV19 with TRBJ1-1; the match to TRBD1 covers 8 bases. Germline loops: CDR1 LNHDA, CDR2 SQIVND (reference sequence). The CDR3 covers 15 residues. The CDR3 here is CASRIDRGRDTEAFF. In DNA, the CDR3 is TGTGCCAGTAGGATAGACAGGGGCCGGGACACTGAAGCTTTCTTT.

The CDR3: CAISETGDYGYTF. CDR3 DNA: TGTGCCATCAGTGAAACAGGGGATTATGGCTACACCTTC. J is TRBJ1-2 and V is TRBV10-3, with 7 bases identical to TRBD1. The CDR3 runs to 13 residues. Germline V lookup: CDR1 ENHRY, CDR2 SYGVKD. The ends lost 3 bases at V and 5 bases at J; junction bases unmatched: 3.

The chain is built from TRBV5-1 and TRBJ1-1; D gene ambiguous. The CDR3 spans 13 residues. V shed 5 bases and J shed 3 bases, with 11 bases lying between them. The V gene's germline CDR1 is SGHRS and CDR2 YFSETQ. The CDR3 nucleotides are TGCGCCAGCAGGCTAAGACTATACACTGAAGCTTTCTTT. The encoded protein is CASRLRLYTEAFF.

The gene calls are TRBV18 and TRBJ1-6; 8 bases fit TRBD1. V trimming: 2 bases; J trimming: 4 bases; junction bases outside the gene matches: 7. The CDR3 contains 17 residues. CDR1 KGHSH and CDR2 LQKENI come from the germline V gene. Written as DNA, the CDR3 is TGTGCCAGCTCACCATCGCGGGACAGGACGTATAATTCACCCCTCCACTTT. It codes for CASSPSRDRTYNSPLHF.

The chain joins TRBV7-2 to TRBJ1-2, with TRBD1 matching 8 bases. Germline loops: CDR1 SGHTA, CDR2 FQGNSA. The CDR3 length is 14 residues. V lost 3 bases, J lost 5 bases, and 5 bases stayed unmatched. CDR3 loop: CASSFSDRGYGYTF. For the CDR3, the DNA is TGTGCCAGCAGCTTCAGCGACAGGGGATATGGCTACACCTTC.

V is TRBV29-1 and J is TRBJ2-3; 7 bases align to TRBD1. The CDR3 extends over 16 amino acids. Germline values: CDR1 SQVTM, CDR2 ANQGSEA. V dropped 4 bases and J dropped 4; count of bases not matched to a gene: 14. CDR3 sequence reads: CSVVPQGVARADTQYF. The CDR3 DNA reads TGCAGCGTTGTACCCCAGGGGGTAGCTCGGGCAGATACGCAGTATTTT.

The chain couples TRBV3-1 (or the pseudogene TRBV3-2) to TRBJ1-1; 9 bases fit TRBD1. The ends lost 4 bases at V and 5 bases at J; junction bases unmatched: 5. CDR3 length: 14 amino acids. Germline V gives CDR1 LGHDT, CDR2 YNNKEL (reference sequence). The CDR3 nucleotides are TGTGCCAGCAGCCCCACAGGGGGCAGGACTGAAGCTTTCTTT. Translated: CASSPTGGRTEAFF.

The chain is built from TRBV6-5 and TRBJ2-7; D is uncertain. The ends were cut back, 4 bases at V and 4 bases at J, with 14 bases in the middle. The V gene's germline CDR1 is MNHEY and CDR2 SVGAGI. This CDR3 contains 14 residues. As DNA, the CDR3 is TGTGCCAGCAGTTCGTCATTTTCGGGTTACGAGCAGTACTTC. Translated, it gives CASSSSFSGYEQYF.

The V gene is TRBV2, the J gene TRBJ1-4; 9 bases map to TRBD1. The CDR3 loop spans 13 amino acids. V gave up 8 bases and J gave up 5 bases; unmatched junction bases: 3. CDR1 and CDR2 from the germline V gene are SNHLY and FYNNEI. The CDR3 protein is CASGQGFNEKLFF. For the CDR3, the DNA is TGTGCCAGCGGACAGGGGTTCAATGAAAAACTGTTTTTT.

V usage is TRBV5-1 and J usage is TRBJ2-5, with TRBD2 identical over 12 bases. The CDR3 is made up of 18 amino acids. Germline-derived CDR1 and CDR2 are SGHRS and YFSETQ. Trimming cost V 0 bases and J 4 bases; bases outside gene matches: 10. The DNA for the CDR3 is TGCGCCAGCAGCTTGGGCACTAGCGGGGGGAGTGGTAGAGAGACCCAGTACTTC. This codes for CASSLGTSGGSGRETQYF.

This clone was found a few times. The chain uses TRBV19 and TRBJ1-1, with no clear D. The CDR3 length is 15 residues. Trimming took off 5 bases at V and 4 bases at J, with 17 bases between the two ends. The V gene's germline CDR1 is LNHDA and CDR2 SQIVND (reference sequence). The CDR3, as DNA: TGTGCCAGTAGTGGGGAGGGAGGGATTCGCACTGAAGCTTTCTTT. Protein sequence: CASSGEGGIRTEAFF.

This chain connects TRBV6-5 to TRBJ2-7; TRBD1 is a possible D gene (5 bases). This CDR3 has 14 amino acids. From germline, CDR1 is MNHEY and CDR2 SVGAGI. V lost 6 bases, J lost 0 bases, and 12 bases lay in between. Here the CDR3 reads CASRHIGASYEQYF. The CDR3 DNA sequence: TGTGCCAGCAGGCATATTGGGGCCTCCTACGAGCAGTACTTC.

V gene TRBV5-4 combines with J gene TRBJ2-2; no clear D gene. The CDR3 contains 16 residues. Germline CDR1 and CDR2: SGHNT and YYREEE (reference sequence). The V end lost 4 bases, the J end lost 0 bases, and 13 bases lay between the germline ends. CDR3 sequence reads: CASSVRSRANTGELFF. The DNA of the CDR3 is TGTGCCAGCAGCGTCAGATCCCGGGCGAACACCGGGGAGCTGTTTTTT.

The genes are TRBV7-2 and TRBJ2-3; 8 bases line up with TRBD2. V lost 2 bases to trimming and J lost 2 bases; unmatched junction nucleotides: 3. Germline V gene sequence: CDR1 SGHTA, CDR2 FQGNSA. The CDR3 is made up of 15 amino acids. This chain's CDR3 is CASSLWRGVTDTQYF. In nucleotides, the CDR3 is TGTGCCAGCAGCTTATGGCGGGGGGTCACAGATACGCAGTATTTT.

The genes are TRBV30 and TRBJ1-3; TRBD1 is a possible D gene (6 bases). The CDR3 covers 16 residues. Trimming stripped 2 bases from V and 0 bases from J, with 14 bases between. Germline lookup yields CDR1 GTSNPN and CDR2 SVGIG (reference sequence). The CDR3 loop is CAWSPGQLYSGNTIYF. CDR3 bases: TGTGCCTGGAGTCCAGGACAGCTCTACTCTGGAAACACCATATATTTT.